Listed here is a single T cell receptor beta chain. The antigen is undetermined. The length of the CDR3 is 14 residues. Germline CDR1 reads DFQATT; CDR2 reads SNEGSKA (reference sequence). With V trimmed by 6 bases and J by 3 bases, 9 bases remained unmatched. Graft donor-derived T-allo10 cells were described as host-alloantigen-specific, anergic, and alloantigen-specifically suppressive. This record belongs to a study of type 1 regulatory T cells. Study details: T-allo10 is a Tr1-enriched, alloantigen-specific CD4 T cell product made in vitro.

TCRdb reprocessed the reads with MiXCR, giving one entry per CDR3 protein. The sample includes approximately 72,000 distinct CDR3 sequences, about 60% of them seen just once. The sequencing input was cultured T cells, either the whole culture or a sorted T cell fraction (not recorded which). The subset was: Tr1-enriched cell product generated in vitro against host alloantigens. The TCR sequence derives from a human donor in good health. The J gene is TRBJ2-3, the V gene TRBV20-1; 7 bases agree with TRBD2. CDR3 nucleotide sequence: TGCAGTGCCCCTAAACTCGGGAGGACAGATACGCAGTATTTT. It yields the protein CSAPKLGRTDTQYF.